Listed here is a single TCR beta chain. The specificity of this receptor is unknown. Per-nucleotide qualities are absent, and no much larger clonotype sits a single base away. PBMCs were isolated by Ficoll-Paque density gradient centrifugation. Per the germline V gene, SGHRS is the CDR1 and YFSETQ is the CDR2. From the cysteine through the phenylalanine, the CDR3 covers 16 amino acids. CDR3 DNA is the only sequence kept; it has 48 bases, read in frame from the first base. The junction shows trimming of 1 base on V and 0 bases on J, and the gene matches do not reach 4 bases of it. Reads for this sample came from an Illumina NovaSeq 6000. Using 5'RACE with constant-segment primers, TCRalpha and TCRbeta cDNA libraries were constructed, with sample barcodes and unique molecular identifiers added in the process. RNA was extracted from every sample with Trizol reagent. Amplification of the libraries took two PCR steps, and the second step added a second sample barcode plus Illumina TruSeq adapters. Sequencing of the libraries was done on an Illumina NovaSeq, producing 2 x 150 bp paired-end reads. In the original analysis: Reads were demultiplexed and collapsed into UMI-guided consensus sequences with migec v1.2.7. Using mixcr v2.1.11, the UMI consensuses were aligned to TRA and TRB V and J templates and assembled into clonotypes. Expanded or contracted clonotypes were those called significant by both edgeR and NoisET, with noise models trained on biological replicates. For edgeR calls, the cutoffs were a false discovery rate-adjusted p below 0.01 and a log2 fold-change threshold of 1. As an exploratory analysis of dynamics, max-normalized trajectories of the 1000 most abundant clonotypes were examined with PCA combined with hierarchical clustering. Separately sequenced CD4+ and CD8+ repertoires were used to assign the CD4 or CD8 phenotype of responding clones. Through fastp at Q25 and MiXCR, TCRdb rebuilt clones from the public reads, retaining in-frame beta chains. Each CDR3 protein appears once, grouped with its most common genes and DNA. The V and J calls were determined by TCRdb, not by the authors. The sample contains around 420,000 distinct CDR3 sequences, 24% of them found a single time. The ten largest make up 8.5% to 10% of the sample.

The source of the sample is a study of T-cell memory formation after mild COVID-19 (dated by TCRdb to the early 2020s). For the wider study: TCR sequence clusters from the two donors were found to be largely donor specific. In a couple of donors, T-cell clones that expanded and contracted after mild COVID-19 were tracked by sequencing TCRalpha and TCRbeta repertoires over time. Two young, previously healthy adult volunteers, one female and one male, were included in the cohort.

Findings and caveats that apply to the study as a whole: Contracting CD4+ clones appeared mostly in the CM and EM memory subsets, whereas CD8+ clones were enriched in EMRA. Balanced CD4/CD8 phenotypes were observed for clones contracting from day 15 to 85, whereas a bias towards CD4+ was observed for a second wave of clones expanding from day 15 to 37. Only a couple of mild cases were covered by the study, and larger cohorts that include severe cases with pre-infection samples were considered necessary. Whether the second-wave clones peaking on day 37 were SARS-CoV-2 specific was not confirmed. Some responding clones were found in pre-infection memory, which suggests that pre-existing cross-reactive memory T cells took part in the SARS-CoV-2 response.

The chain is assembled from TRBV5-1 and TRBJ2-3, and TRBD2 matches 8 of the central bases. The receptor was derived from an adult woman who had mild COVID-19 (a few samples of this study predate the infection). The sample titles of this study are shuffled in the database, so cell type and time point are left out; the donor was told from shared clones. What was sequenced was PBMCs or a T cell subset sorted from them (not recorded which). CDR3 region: CASSLTAGGSTDTQYF. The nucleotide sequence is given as TGCGCCAGCAGCTTGACGGCGGGAGGTAGCACAGATACGCAGTATTTT.